The present entry profiles one T cell receptor (beta chain) with its context. These data originate in a study of blood T cell repertoires in COVID-19. The wider study: The study drew acute and convalescent COVID-19 samples from the United States, Italy and Spain. The cDNA or gDNA used as material had been derived from T cells, B-cell-depleted T cells, or PBMCs.

Authors' analysis steps: Estimated nucleated cell counts came from reference gene primer amplification. Profiling relied on immunoSEQ multiplex PCR, and the TCRdb table lists in-frame clones only, not all of them. V and J calls and clone size are as listed in that table; D and trimming were resolved from the DNA. The repertoire holds about 160,000 clones, with around 87% as singletons. The source is a woman aged 65 to 85 with COVID-19, enrolled during active disease. Source material: peripheral blood.

As DNA, the CDR3 is TGTGCCAGCAGTGAAAACGGACAGGTTGTACCCCTCCACTTT. It codes for CASSENGQVVPLHF. This chain connects TRBV6-1 to TRBJ1-6, with 7 bases that match TRBD1. The CDR3 length is 14 residues. CDR1 MNHNS and CDR2 SASEGT come from the germline V gene. V dropped 2 bases and J dropped 12; count of bases not matched to a gene: 7.